This paragraph reports one T cell receptor beta chain. Its antigen is still unknown. The source of the sample is a study of shared clonotypes between healthy human individuals. Whole-study findings and limits: Generally, naive subsets (rather than memory subsets) showed larger estimated richness.

From germline, CDR1 is MNHEY and CDR2 SMNVEV (reference sequence). This CDR3 is built from 12 residues. Trimming left V 2 bases short and J 4 bases short, with 5 bases between. Generated by immunoSEQ multiplex PCR, the TCRdb table keeps only in-frame clones and is missing some. The table lists 2 million to 2.5 million clones, approximately 96% of them singletons, with roughly 0.13% in the top ten. The chain has TRBV27 and TRBJ1-2; D gene uncertain. The TCR comes from a man aged 18 to 30 in good health. Specimen: naive CD4+ T cells sorted from blood. Subset indicated: CD45RA+ positively selected. In DNA form, the CDR3 reads TGTGCCAGCAGTTTACGGTCCTATGGCTACACCTTC. Its translation: CASSLRSYGYTF.